What follows describes a single T cell receptor beta chain. Its binding antigen is unknown. Per-base qualities were not stored, and no clone one base away is much larger. The sample is drawn from a study of cytotoxic CD8 clonotypes in ibrutinib-treated CLL (dated by TCRdb to about 2021). In terms of the full investigation: The cohort was composed of some twelve relapsed/refractory and 15 treatment-naive patients; IGHV unmutated status was identified in some 17 patients. Cryopreserved peripheral blood mononuclear cells were obtained prior to treatment, at the time of response, and at either disease progression or sustained remission. Responses were partial in 24 patients and complete in 2; after median approximately 69 months follow-up, 14 stayed in remission and some twelve progressed. On average, each sample had roughly 230,000 productive templates and 96,000 or so productive rearrangements. Of the 85 to 95 participants in the trial, about 26 had longitudinal samples available. Patients were still on ibrutinib when every remission and progressive disease sample was collected. Response samples were taken after a median of roughly a year on treatment, ranging from roughly 6 to 36 months. The full study reports these points: Baseline clonality was found to be higher than that of age-matched healthy donors and was strongly correlated with circulating CD8+ T-cell counts. At ibrutinib response clonality went up, during sustained remission it held steady, and at progression it dropped back toward baseline. Public clonotypes were rare and either shrank or stayed stable during treatment, and the rise in clonality at ibrutinib response reflected expansion of private clonotypes. Sustained-remission and progressing patients did not have matched sampling times, and lymph node repertoires were not examined.

The CDR3 runs 14 residues from the cysteine to the phenylalanine. The sequence is cut down to CDR3 DNA, 42 bases in frame from base 1. V trim: 10 bases; J trim: 5 bases; unmatched bases: 11. CDR1 ENHRY and CDR2 SYGVKD were looked up in the germline V gene. The meaning of the sample's time point label: approximately 11 months on ibrutinib. For TCR beta library preparation, 2 to 2.5 micrograms of genomic DNA were isolated from cryopreserved PBMCs. Longitudinal blood samples from CLL patients on ibrutinib monotherapy were analyzed using high-throughput TCR beta sequencing. The patients took part in an open-label, single-center phase 2 trial of ibrutinib monotherapy. The goal of deep resolution MiSeq sequencing was a depth between 1 in 1 million and 1 in 200,000 T cells, and coverage averaged 10x per clonotype. TCR beta libraries were generated with the immunoSEQ hsTCRB Kit. Concerning the study's data processing: The data were analyzed with ImmunoSEQ Analyzer and ImmunoSEQ Data Assistant, and V, D and J gene assignments followed IMGT definitions. Clonality, which ranges from 0 to 1, was calculated as one minus the normalized Shannon entropy of productive rearrangement frequencies. Only overrepresented clonotypes making up at least 0.05% of each patient's repertoire were included in the public clonotype analysis. Roughly 13 age-matched healthy donor repertoires from immuneACCESS were used as controls for clonality. This immuneACCESS table, as held by TCRdb, lists in-frame sequences with V and J called but not all clones. Of the missing ones, under half trace to an unresolved V gene in checked studies; the others have no known cause. The DNA gave D and trimming, while V, J and clone size come from that table. For this sample the table gives roughly 150,000 clones, of which approximately 77% were detected only once. The ten largest clones represent around 2.1% of the sample.

The chain links TRBV10-3 with TRBJ1-5, with 7 junctional bases fitting TRBD1. The TCR comes from a human donor with chronic lymphocytic leukemia. Here the sequenced sample was PBMCs, taken after 12 months of ibrutinib treatment. The CDR3 region has the sequence CASLDRTVDQPQHF. The nucleotides read TGTGCCAGTTTGGACAGGACTGTCGATCAGCCCCAGCATTTT.